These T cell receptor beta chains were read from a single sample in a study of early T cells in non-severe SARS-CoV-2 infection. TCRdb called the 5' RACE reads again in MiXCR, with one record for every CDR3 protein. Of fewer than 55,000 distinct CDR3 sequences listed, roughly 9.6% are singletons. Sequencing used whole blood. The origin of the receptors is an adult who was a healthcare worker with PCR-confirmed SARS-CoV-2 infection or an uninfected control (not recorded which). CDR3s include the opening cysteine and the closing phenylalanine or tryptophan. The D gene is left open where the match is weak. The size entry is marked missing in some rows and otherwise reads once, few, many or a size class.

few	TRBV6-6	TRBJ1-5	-	TGTGCCAGCAGTTACTTGGATCAGCCCCAGCATTTT	CASSYLDQPQHF
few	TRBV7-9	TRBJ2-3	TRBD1	TGTGCCAGCAGGCAAGGGGGCGGCACAGATACGCAGTATTTT	CASRQGGGTDTQYF
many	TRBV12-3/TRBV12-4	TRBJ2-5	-	TGTGCCAGCAGTCTCAGTGAGACCCAGTACTTC	CASSLSETQYF
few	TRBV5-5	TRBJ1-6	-	TGTGCCAGCAGCTTACGTGAAAGGCTGGGGGGGCTTTTTAGAGCTAATTCACCCCTCCACTTT	CASSLRERLGGLFRANSPLHF
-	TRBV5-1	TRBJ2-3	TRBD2	TGCGCCAGCAGCTCGGGACTAGCGGGAGGATCTTTGAGCACAGATACGCAGTATTTT	CASSSGLAGGSLSTDTQYF
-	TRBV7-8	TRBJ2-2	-	TGTGCCAGCAGCTCCCGGGGTGACAACACCGGGGAGCTGTTTTTT	CASSSRGDNTGELFF
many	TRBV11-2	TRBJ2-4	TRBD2	TGTGCCAGCAGCCCCGAGTCCTTGCTGCGGGAGATAGCCAAAAACATTCAGTACTTC	CASSPESLLREIAKNIQYF
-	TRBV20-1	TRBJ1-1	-	TGCAGTGCTCTAACCGGTTCGGGCTGGCGCGCTGAAGCTTTCTTT	CSALTGSGWRAEAFF
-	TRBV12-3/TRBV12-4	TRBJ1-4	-	TGTGCCAGCAGTGACGGGACATGGAGGGGTGGCGAAAAACTGTTTTTT	CASSDGTWRGGEKLFF
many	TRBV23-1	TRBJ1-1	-	TGCGCCAGCAGTTATAGATCGGGGGCACGGACTGAAGCTTTCTTT	CASSYRSGARTEAFF
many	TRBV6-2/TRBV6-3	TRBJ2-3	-	TGTGCCAGCAGTCGACAGGTCCACACAGATACGCAGTATTTT	CASSRQVHTDTQYF
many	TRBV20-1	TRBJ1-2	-	TGCAGTGCTAGTTTTCCGGCGGATAACTATGGCTACACCTTC	CSASFPADNYGYTF
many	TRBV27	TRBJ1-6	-	TGTGCCAGCAGTTTATTAGGACCGCCAATTAATTCACCCCTCCACTTT	CASSLLGPPINSPLHF
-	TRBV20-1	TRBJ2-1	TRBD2	TGCAGTGCCCCATTACGGGGGGGCATGGACAATGAGCAGTTCTTC	CSAPLRGGMDNEQFF
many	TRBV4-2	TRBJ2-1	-	TGTGCCAGCAGCCAAGAACGGGAGCGGCTGGGCAATGAGCAGTTCTTC	CASSQERERLGNEQFF
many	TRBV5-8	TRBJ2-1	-	TGTGCCAGCAGCCCAGGGGGGCTCCCTCATTTAGGATACAATGAGCAGTTCTTC	CASSPGGLPHLGYNEQFF
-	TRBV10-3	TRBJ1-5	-	TGTGCCATCAGTGAGTCGAGAGCCGATCAGCCCCAGCATTTT	CAISESRADQPQHF
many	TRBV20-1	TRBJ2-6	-	TGCAGTGCTGCACGCTCTGGGGCCAACGTCCTGACTTTC	CSAARSGANVLTF
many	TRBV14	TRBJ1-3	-	TGTGCCAGCACTCTAGGACACTCTGGAAACACCATATATTTT	CASTLGHSGNTIYF
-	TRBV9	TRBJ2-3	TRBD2	TGTGCCAGCAGCGTAGATCCTGGGACTAGGACAGATACGCAGTATTTT	CASSVDPGTRTDTQYF
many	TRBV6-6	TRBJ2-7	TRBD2	TGTGCCAGCATCGAGCGGGAGGGTTCTTGGGAGCAGTACTTC	CASIEREGSWEQYF
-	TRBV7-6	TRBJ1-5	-	TGTGTCAGCAGCCTAGGCCTTCCGGGGACAAAGGGGGAAAAACCCCAGCATTTT	CVSSLGLPGTKGEKPQHF
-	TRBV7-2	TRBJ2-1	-	TGTGCCAGCAGTCCCCCATCAGGGGATCAGCAGTTCTTC	CASSPPSGDQQFF
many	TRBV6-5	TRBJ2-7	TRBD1	TGTGCCAGCAGTCCCGGGACAGAGCTTTACGAGCAGTACTTC	CASSPGTELYEQYF
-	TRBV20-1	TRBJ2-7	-	TGCAGTGCCAATCGGGACGGCTACGAGCAGTACTTC	CSANRDGYEQYF
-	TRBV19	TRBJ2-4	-	TGTGCCAGTAGTATAGACCCCAGGCTAGTGGCCAAAAACATTCAGTACTTC	CASSIDPRLVAKNIQYF
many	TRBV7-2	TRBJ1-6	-	TGTGCCAGCAGCGGGACTGCGGGGACACCCCTCCACTTT	CASSGTAGTPLHF
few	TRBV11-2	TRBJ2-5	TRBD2	TGTGCCAGCTCAGCGGGGGTGTACCAAGAGACCCAGTACTTC	CASSAGVYQETQYF
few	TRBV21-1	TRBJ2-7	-	TGTGCCAGCATCTCCCGGGGGTTCCGTCCCTACGAGCAGTACTTC	CASISRGFRPYEQYF